The clone carrying this T cell receptor beta chain came up once. Its antigen is unknown. A much larger clone lies a single base off, so this may be a read error. The second PCR ran roughly 7 to 12 cycles with a sample-barcoded 5' primer and J-beta primers. TCRdb reanalysed the 5' RACE reads using MiXCR and keeps one entry per CDR3 protein. This sample yields approximately 790,000 distinct CDR3 sequences, of which 62% are seen a single time; around 30% belongs to the top ten. This entry belongs to a study of blood T cells in healthy people across ages. Study information: About one barcoded TCR beta cDNA was captured per two T cells.

Germline assignment: CDR1 SQVTM and CDR2 ANQGSEA. Trimming stripped 7 bases from V and 5 bases from J, with 17 bases between. CDR3 length: 13 amino acids. Study observations and caveats: Underestimates were what the diversity estimates from one million T cells were considered to be. Diversity was higher, and naive CD4+ cells more numerous, in long-lived donors than in aged donors.

This TCR was sampled from a man under 40 in good health. Sequencing was carried out using blood. This rearrangement joins TRBV29-1 to TRBJ2-5; D gene unclear. This chain's CDR3 is CSGLNHLRETQYF. The CDR3 DNA reads TGCAGCGGCCTTAACCACCTTAGGGAGACCCAGTACTTC.